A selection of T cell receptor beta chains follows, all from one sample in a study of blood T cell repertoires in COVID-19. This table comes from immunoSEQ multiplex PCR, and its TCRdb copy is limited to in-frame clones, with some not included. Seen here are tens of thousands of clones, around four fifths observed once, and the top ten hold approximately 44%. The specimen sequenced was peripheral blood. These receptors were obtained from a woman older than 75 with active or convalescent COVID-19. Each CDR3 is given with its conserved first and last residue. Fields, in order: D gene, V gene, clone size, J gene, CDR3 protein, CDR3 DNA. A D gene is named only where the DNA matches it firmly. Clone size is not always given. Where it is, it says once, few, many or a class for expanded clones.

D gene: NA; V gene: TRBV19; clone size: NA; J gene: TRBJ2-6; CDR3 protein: CASRKQGPTGANVLTF; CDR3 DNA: TGTGCCAGTAGGAAACAGGGACCGACTGGGGCCAACGTCCTGACTTTC
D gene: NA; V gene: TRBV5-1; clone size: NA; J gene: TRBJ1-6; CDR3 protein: CASSLEDRRNSPLHF; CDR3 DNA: TGCGCCAGCAGCTTGGAAGACAGGCGTAATTCACCCCTCCACTTT
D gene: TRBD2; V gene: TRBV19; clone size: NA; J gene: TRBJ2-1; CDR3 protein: CASSPQTSGRLSSYNEQFF; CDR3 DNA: TGTGCCAGTAGCCCCCAGACTAGCGGGAGGCTCAGCTCCTACAATGAGCAGTTCTTC
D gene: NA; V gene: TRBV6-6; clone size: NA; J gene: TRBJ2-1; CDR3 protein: CASSYEGEVNEQFF; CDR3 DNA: TGTGCCAGCAGTTATGAGGGAGAGGTCAATGAGCAGTTCTTC
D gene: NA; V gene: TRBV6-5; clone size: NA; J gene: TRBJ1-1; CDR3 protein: CASGQNTEAFF; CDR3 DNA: TGTGCCAGCGGACAGAACACTGAAGCTTTCTTT
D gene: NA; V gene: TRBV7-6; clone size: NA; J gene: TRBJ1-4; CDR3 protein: CASSLEQGAAGEKLFF; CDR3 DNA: TGTGCCAGCAGCTTGGAGCAAGGGGCAGCCGGAGAAAAACTGTTTTTT
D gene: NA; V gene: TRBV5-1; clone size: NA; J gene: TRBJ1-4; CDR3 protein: CASSSRQATNEKLFF; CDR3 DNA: TGCGCCAGCAGCTCCCGACAGGCAACTAATGAAAAACTGTTTTTT
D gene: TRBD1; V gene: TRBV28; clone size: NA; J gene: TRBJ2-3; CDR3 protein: CASSMGQGTDTQYF; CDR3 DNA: TGTGCCAGCAGTATGGGACAGGGAACGGATACGCAGTATTTT
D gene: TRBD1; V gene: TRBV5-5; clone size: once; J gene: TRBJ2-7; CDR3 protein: CASSLGQGVYEQYF; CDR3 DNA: TGTGCCAGCAGCTTGGGGCAGGGGGTTTACGAGCAGTACTTC
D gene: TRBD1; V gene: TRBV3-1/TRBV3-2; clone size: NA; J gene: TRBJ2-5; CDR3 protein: CASSRGTGREETQYF; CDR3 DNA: TGTGCCAGCAGCCGGGGGACAGGGAGGGAAGAGACCCAGTACTTC
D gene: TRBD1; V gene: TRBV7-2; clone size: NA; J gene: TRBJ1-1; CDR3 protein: CASSPTTGQTEAFF; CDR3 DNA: TGTGCCAGCAGCCCTACGACAGGGCAGACTGAAGCTTTCTTT
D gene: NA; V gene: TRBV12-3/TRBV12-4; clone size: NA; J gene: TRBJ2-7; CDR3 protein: CASSWDISYEQYF; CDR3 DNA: TGTGCCAGCAGTTGGGACATCTCCTACGAGCAGTACTTC
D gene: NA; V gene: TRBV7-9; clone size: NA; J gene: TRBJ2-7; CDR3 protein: CASSIRATEQGVEQYF; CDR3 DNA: TGTGCCAGCAGCATTAGGGCGACCGAGCAAGGGGTCGAGCAGTACTTC
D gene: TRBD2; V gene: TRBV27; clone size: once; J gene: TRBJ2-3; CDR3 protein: CASSFEGQGALAGLSTDTQYF; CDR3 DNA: TGTGCCAGCAGTTTTGAAGGGCAGGGTGCACTAGCGGGCTTGAGCACAGATACGCAGTATTTT
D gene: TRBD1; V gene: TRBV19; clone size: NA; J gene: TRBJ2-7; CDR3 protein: CASSRYRGDEQYF; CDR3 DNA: TGTGCCAGTAGCCGTTACAGGGGTGACGAGCAGTACTTC
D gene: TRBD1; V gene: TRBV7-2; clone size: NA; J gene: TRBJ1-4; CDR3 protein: CASSLGEDRFLFF; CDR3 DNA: TGTGCCAGCAGCTTAGGAGAGGACAGGTTCCTGTTTTTT
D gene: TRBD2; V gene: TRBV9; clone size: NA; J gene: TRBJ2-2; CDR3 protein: CASRGTSGTTGELFF; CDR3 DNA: TGTGCCAGCAGGGGGACTAGCGGGACCACCGGGGAGCTGTTTTTT
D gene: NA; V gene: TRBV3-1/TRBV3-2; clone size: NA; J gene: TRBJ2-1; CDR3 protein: CASSQELLRETYNEQFF; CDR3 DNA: TGTGCCAGCAGCCAAGAGTTGTTGCGCGAGACTTACAATGAGCAGTTCTTC
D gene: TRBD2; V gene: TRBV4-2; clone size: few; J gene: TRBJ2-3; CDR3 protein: CASSQNYGTSGRTDTQYF; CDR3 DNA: TGTGCCAGCAGCCAAAACTACGGGACTAGCGGGAGGACAGATACGCAGTATTTT
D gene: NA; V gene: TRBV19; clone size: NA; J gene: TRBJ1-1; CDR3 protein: CASSTGRQDMRTEAFF; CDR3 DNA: TGTGCCAGTAGTACAGGTCGACAGGATATGAGAACTGAAGCTTTCTTT
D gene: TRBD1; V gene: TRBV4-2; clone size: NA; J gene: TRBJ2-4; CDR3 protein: CASSRESGQKNIQYF; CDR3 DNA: TGTGCCAGCAGCCGGGAGTCGGGACAGAAAAACATTCAGTACTTC
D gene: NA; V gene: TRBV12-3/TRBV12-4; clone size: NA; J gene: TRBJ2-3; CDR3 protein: CASSPSTDTQYF; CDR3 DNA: TGTGCCAGCAGCCCTAGCACAGATACGCAGTATTTT
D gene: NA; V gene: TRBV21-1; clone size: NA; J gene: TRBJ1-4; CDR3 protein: CASSILPWECPENEKLFF; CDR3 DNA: TGTGCCAGCAGCATTCTCCCCTGGGAGTGTCCAGAGAATGAAAAACTGTTTTTT
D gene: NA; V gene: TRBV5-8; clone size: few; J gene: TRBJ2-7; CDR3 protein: CASSLPGAHGYEQYF; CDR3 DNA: TGTGCCAGCAGCTTGCCAGGGGCCCACGGCTACGAGCAGTACTTC
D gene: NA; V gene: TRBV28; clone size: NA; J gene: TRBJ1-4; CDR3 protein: CASSLREKLFF; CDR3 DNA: TGTGCCAGCAGTTTGCGGGAAAAACTGTTTTTT
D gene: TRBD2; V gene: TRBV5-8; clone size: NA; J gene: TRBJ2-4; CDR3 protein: CASSQGLAGHIQYF; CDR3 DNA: TGTGCCAGCAGCCAAGGACTAGCGGGGCACATTCAGTACTTC
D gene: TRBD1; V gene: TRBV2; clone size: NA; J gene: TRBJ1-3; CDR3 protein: CASSVQGLPSGNTIYF; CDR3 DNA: TGTGCCAGCAGTGTACAGGGGCTACCCTCTGGAAACACCATATATTTT
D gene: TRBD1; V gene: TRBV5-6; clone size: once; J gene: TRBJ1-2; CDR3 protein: CATKGDRGDYGYTF; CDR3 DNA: TGTGCCACCAAAGGGGACAGGGGAGACTATGGCTACACCTTC
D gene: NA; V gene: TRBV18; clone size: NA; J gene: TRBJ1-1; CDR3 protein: CASSKGGLNTEAFF; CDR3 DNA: TGTGCCAGCTCAAAAGGTGGGCTGAACACTGAAGCTTTCTTT
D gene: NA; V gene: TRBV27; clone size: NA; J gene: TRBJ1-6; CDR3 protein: CASSFREQSSPLHF; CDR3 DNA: TGTGCCAGCAGTTTCAGGGAACAATCTTCACCCCTCCACTTT
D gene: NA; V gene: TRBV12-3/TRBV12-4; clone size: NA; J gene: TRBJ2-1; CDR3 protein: CASANSSYNEQFF; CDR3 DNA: TGTGCCAGCGCGAACAGCTCCTACAATGAGCAGTTCTTC
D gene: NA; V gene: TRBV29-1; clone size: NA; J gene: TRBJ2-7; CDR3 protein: CSVESVSGATFYEQYF; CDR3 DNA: TGCAGCGTTGAATCGGTGTCGGGAGCGACCTTCTACGAGCAGTACTTC
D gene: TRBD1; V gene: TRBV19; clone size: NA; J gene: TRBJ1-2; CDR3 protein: CASSNTGGGYGYTF; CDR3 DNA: TGTGCCAGTAGTAATACAGGGGGCGGCTATGGCTACACCTTC
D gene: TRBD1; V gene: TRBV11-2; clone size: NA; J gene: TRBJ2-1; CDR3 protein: CASSLGQGKGEQFF; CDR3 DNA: TGTGCCAGCAGCTTAGGACAGGGGAAGGGTGAGCAGTTCTTC
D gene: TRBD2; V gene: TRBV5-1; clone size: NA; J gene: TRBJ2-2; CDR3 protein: CASSPKTSGNTGELFF; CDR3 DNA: TGCGCCAGCAGCCCTAAGACTAGCGGGAACACCGGGGAGCTGTTTTTT
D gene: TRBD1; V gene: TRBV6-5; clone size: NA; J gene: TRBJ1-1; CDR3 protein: CASSYSIGTVNTEAFF; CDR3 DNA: TGTGCCAGCAGTTACTCGATAGGGACAGTGAACACTGAAGCTTTCTTT
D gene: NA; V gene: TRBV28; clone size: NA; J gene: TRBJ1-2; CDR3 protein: CALGGGFTYGYTF; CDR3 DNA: TGTGCCCTAGGTGGGGGGTTTACCTATGGCTACACCTTC
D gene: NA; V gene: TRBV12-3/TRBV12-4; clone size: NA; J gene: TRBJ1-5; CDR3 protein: CASQAHNQPQHF; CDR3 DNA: TGTGCCAGCCAGGCCCACAATCAGCCCCAGCATTTT
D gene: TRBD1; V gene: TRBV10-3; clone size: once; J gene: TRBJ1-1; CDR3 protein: CAIKDPGGGGGMNTEAFF; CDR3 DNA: TGTGCCATCAAGGATCCAGGGGGCGGAGGGGGCATGAACACTGAAGCTTTCTTT
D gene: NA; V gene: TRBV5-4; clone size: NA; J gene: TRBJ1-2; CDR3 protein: CASSFDRTPYGYTF; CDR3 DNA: TGTGCCAGCAGCTTTGATCGGACACCTTATGGCTACACCTTC
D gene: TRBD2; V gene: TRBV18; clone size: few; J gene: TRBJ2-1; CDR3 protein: CASSPVLLAGVSYNEQFF; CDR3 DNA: TGTGCCAGCTCACCTGTGCTACTAGCGGGGGTCTCCTACAATGAGCAGTTCTTC
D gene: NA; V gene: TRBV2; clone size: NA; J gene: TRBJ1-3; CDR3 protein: CASRRGSSGNTIYF; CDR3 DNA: TGTGCCAGCAGAAGGGGGAGCTCTGGAAACACCATATATTTT
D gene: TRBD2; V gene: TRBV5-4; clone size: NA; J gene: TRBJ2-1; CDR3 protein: CASSLPGGRAVNEQFF; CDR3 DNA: TGTGCCAGCAGCTTGCCAGGCGGGAGGGCCGTTAATGAGCAGTTCTTC
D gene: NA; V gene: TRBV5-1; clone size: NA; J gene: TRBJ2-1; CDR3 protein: CASSPAGPSYNEQFF; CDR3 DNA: TGCGCCAGCAGCCCAGCGGGTCCGTCCTACAATGAGCAGTTCTTC
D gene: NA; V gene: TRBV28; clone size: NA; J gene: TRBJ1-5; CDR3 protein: CASSLSLGGNQPQHF; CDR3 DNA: TGTGCCAGCAGTTTATCGTTAGGAGGCAATCAGCCCCAGCATTTT
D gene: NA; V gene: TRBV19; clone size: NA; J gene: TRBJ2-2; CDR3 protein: CASSTPGVYTGELFF; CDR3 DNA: TGTGCCAGTTCTACACCAGGGGTCTACACCGGGGAGCTGTTTTTT
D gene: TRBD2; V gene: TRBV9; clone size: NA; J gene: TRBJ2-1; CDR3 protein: CASGPGTSGDNEQFF; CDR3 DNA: TGTGCCAGCGGACCCGGGACTAGCGGCGACAATGAGCAGTTCTTC
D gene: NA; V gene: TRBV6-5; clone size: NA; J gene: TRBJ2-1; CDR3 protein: CASKPGSIGKNEQFF; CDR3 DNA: TGTGCCAGCAAGCCGGGGTCTATAGGGAAGAATGAGCAGTTCTTC
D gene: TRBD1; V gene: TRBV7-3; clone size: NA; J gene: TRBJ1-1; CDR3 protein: CASRVTGGNTEAFF; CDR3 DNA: TGTGCCAGCAGGGTTACAGGGGGGAACACTGAAGCTTTCTTT
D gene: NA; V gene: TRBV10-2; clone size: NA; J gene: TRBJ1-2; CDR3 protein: CASSESSSAGRRNYGYTF; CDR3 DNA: TGCGCCAGCAGTGAGTCGTCTTCGGCAGGGAGGCGGAACTATGGCTACACCTTC
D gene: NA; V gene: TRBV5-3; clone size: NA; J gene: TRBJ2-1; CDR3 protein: CARWYFGGDDHLPGSYNEQFF; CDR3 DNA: TGTGCCAGATGGTACTTCGGGGGAGATGACCACCTTCCCGGCTCCTACAATGAGCAGTTCTTC
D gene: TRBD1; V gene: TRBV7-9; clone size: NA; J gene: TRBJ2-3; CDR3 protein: CASSLRTGYTDTQYF; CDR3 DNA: TGTGCCAGCAGCTTGCGGACAGGGTACACAGATACGCAGTATTTT
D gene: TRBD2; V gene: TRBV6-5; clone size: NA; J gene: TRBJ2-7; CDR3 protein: CASSRAAGGNKQYF; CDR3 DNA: TGTGCCAGCAGCCGGGCGGCGGGAGGGAATAAGCAGTACTTC
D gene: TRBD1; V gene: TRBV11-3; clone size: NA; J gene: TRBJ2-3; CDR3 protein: CASSLDRVTGLPDTQYF; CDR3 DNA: TGTGCCAGCAGCTTAGATCGCGTGACAGGGCTACCAGATACGCAGTATTTT
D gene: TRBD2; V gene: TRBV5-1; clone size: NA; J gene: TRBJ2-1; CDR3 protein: CASSLGSSGRAAHEQFF; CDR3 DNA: TGCGCCAGCAGCTTGGGGTCTAGCGGGAGGGCCGCCCATGAGCAGTTCTTC
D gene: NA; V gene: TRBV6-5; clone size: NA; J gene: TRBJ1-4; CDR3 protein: CASGRQTTNEKLFF; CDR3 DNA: TGTGCCAGCGGAAGACAGACAACTAATGAAAAACTGTTTTTT
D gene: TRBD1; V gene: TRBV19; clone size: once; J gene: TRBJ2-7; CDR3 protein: CASSIAHTYPGDRHPYEQYF; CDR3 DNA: TGTGCCAGTAGTATAGCTCACACCTACCCGGGGGACAGGCACCCCTACGAGCAGTACTTC
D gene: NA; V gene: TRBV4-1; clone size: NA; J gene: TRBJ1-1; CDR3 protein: CASSQDYSGSRFRAFF; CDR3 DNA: TGCGCCAGCAGCCAAGATTATTCGGGGTCCCGGTTTCGTGCTTTCTTT